One sample yielded the 32 T cell receptor beta chains listed below, sequenced in a study of regulatory T cells in long-lasting Graves disease. The time point is: newly diagnosed GD, antithyroid drugs for less than 3 months. RNA from PBMCs was the source of the TCR library. Library construction for TCR beta used iRepertoire HTBI primers and Arm-PCR of CDR3 regions. TCRdb independently ran MiXCR on the multiplex PCR reads; one entry per CDR3 protein. The sample records about 560,000 distinct CDR3 sequences, roughly 15% being singletons. The data were also submitted as part of a second study, on T cells in Graves' hyperthyroidism and ophthalmopathy.

The source material was peripheral blood mononuclear cells (PBMCs), sampled at new diagnosis, from a patient treated with antithyroid drugs. The receptors shown here come from a man in his late teens or twenties with Graves disease.

Ten or more counts support this clonotype. This chain joins TRBV28 and TRBJ2-5, with 11 bases that match TRBD1. The CDR3 is 14 amino acids. With V trimmed by 7 bases and J by 4 bases, 5 bases remained unmatched. Germline lookup yields CDR1 MDHEN and CDR2 SYDVKM. CDR3: CASNRDRGAETQYF. CDR3 in DNA: TGTGCCAGCAACCGGGACAGGGGGGCAGAGACCCAGTACTTC. The entire variable domain, with the rest obtained from reference TRBV28 and TRBJ2-5, is as follows: DVKVTQSSRYLVKRTGEKVFLECVQDMDHENMFWYRQDPGLGLRLIYFSYDVKMKEKGDIPEGYSVSREKKERFSLILESASTNQTSMYLCASNRDRGAETQYFGPGTRLLVL.

The rearrangement uses TRBV9 and TRBJ2-3, with TRBD2 identical over 8 bases. The length of the CDR3 is 19 residues. V dropped 0 bases and J dropped 5; count of bases not matched to a gene: 17. Germline-derived CDR1 and CDR2 are SGDLS and YYNGEE. CDR3 bases: TGTGCCAGCAGCGTAGGATTAGCGGGATTTCTCCCTGGGGGAGATACGCAGTATTTT. Amino acid sequence: CASSVGLAGFLPGGDTQYF.

This clonotype was observed a few times. The chain employs TRBV5-6 and TRBJ2-7; D possibly corresponds to TRBD2 (5 bases). The V end was cut by 0 bases, the J end by 0 bases, with 13 bases between. This CDR3 has 16 residues. The germline V gene encodes CDR1 SGHDT and CDR2 YYEEEE. The CDR3 loop is CASSLAPTTSSYEQYF. The CDR3 DNA is TGTGCCAGCAGCTTGGCTCCGACTACAAGCTCCTACGAGCAGTACTTC.

A few counts support this clonotype. The chain links TRBV4-1 to TRBJ2-7; D is perhaps TRBD1 or TRBD2 (6 bases each). Trimming removed 0 bases from V and 3 bases from J, with 12 bases in between. Germline V gene data show CDR1 as MGHRA and CDR2 as YSYEKL. The CDR3 has 15 amino acids. CDR3 sequence reads: CASSQDRGTYYEQYF. In DNA form, the CDR3 reads TGCGCCAGCAGCCAAGATCGGGGGACATACTACGAGCAGTACTTC.

This clonotype was observed many times. This sequence joins TRBV27 and TRBJ1-5; a possible D gene is TRBD1 (5 bases). Germline values: CDR1 MNHEY, CDR2 SMNVEV (reference sequence). Trimming shortened V by 6 bases and J by 1 base, and 10 bases separated the two germline ends. CDR3 length: 14 residues. Written as DNA, the CDR3 is TGTGCCAGCAGCTCAGGGATAAGCAATCAGCCCCAGCATTTT. Translated, it gives CASSSGISNQPQHF.

The chain uses TRBV7-9 and TRBJ1-3; the D is unclear. This CDR3 is 14 amino acids long. Trimming shortened V by 1 base and J by 4 bases, and 8 bases separated the two germline ends. Per the germline V gene, CDR1 is SEHNR and CDR2 is FQNEAQ (reference sequence). The CDR3 spells CASSLGFRGNTIYF. The CDR3 DNA sequence: TGTGCCAGCAGCTTAGGGTTTCGAGGAAACACCATATATTTT.

This rearrangement joins TRBV12-5 to TRBJ1-1, with TRBD1 identical over 9 bases. V trimming: 6 bases; J trimming: 9 bases; junction bases outside the gene matches: 26. This CDR3 comprises 19 residues. CDR1 and CDR2 from the germline V gene are LGHNT and FRNRAP. CDR3: CASGTTRAGQGLSRAKAFF. The DNA of the CDR3 is TGTGCTAGTGGCACCACTCGTGCGGGACAGGGTTTGTCTCGGGCGAAAGCTTTCTTT. Full variable domain (missing parts from reference TRBV12-5 and TRBJ1-1): DARVTQTPRHKVTEMGQEVTMRCQPILGHNTVFWYRQTMMQGLELLAYFRNRAPLDDSGMPKDRFSAEMPDATLATLKIQPSEPRDSAVYFCASGTTRAGQGLSRAKAFFGQGTRLTVV.

This chain joins TRBV25-1 and TRBJ1-2, with 9 bases identical to TRBD1. The CDR3 covers 13 residues. The germline V gene encodes CDR1 MGHDK and CDR2 SYGVNS. V shed 8 bases and J 8 bases; nucleotides not matched to a gene: 9. As DNA, the CDR3 is TGTGCCAGCGCGGACAGGGGAGTGAGGGGCTACACCTTC. Its protein is CASADRGVRGYTF.

The CDR3 DNA follows: TGTGCCAGCAGCACGACAGGTCCTGGGACCCAGTACTTC. Protein: CASSTTGPGTQYF. The chain combines TRBV5-4 with TRBJ2-5; possibly TRBD1 for D (6 bases). This CDR3 contains 13 residues. Trimming removed 4 bases from V and 7 bases from J, with 14 bases in between. The germline V gene encodes CDR1 SGHNT and CDR2 YYREEE (reference sequence).

This clonotype was counted between two and nine times. This sequence joins TRBV20-1 and TRBJ1-4; D is ambiguous. V lost 0 bases to trimming and J lost 4 bases, with 15 bases between them. Germline V gene sequence: CDR1 DFQATT, CDR2 SNEGSKA (reference sequence). The CDR3 has 16 amino acids. CDR3 protein: CSARDPGGSGNEKLFF. The CDR3 nucleotides are TGCAGTGCTAGAGATCCCGGTGGGAGTGGTAATGAAAAACTGTTTTTT.

This clonotype occurred a few times. The chain employs TRBV12-3 or TRBV12-4 and TRBJ2-1; no firm D call. Trimming stripped 6 bases from V and 0 bases from J, with 12 bases between. This CDR3 has 15 residues. The CDR3 DNA is TGTGCCAGCAGCGTAGATCCTAGCTCCTACAATGAGCAGTTCTTC. It is translated as CASSVDPSSYNEQFF.

CDR3 nucleotide sequence: TGCGCCAGCAGCCCCCCAACCCACTCTGGAAACACCATATATTTT. Residues: CASSPPTHSGNTIYF. The V call is TRBV4-1, the J call TRBJ1-3; no definite D call. CDR1 and CDR2 from the germline V gene are MGHRA and YSYEKL. This CDR3 has 15 residues. Trimming took off 4 bases at V and 0 bases at J, with 10 bases between the two ends.

Here the CDR3 reads CATSRVGDPYYGYTF. DNA for the CDR3: TGTGCCACCAGCAGAGTGGGGGATCCCTACTATGGCTACACCTTC. The rearrangement joins TRBV15 to TRBJ1-2; D may be TRBD1 (5 bases). The CDR3 totals 15 residues. V was trimmed by 1 base and J by 3 bases, leaving 12 bases between them. Germline values: CDR1 LNHNV, CDR2 YYDKDF (reference sequence).

This clonotype was picked up many times. CDR3 residues: CSATPSDRANYYEQYF. The DNA for the CDR3 is TGCAGTGCTACACCCTCTGACAGGGCAAATTACTACGAGCAGTACTTC. V usage is TRBV20-1 and J usage is TRBJ2-7; 7 nucleotides align to TRBD1. The CDR3 covers 16 residues. With 4 bases clipped from V and 3 bases from J, the junction kept 15 bases outside the gene matches. The germline gives CDR1 DFQATT, CDR2 SNEGSKA (reference sequence).

The V gene is TRBV5-5, the J gene TRBJ1-1, with 8 bases fitting TRBD1. This CDR3 comprises 16 residues. Germline CDR1 SGHKS, CDR2 YYEKEE (reference sequence). The V and J ends lost 4 bases and 3 bases, in that order; junction bases with no gene match: 11. CDR3 bases: TGTGCCAGCAGCGCAACGATCAGGGGGCTTTACACTGAAGCTTTCTTT. This encodes CASSATIRGLYTEAFF.

The chain is built from TRBV4-1 and TRBJ1-3; TRBD1 agrees at 11 bases. The CDR3 is 16 amino acids. Germline trimming cut 3 bases from V and 7 bases from J; bases unmatched to any gene: 8. The germline CDR1 and CDR2 sequences are MGHRA and YSYEKL. CDR3 protein: CASSQPGQGVGNTIYF. The DNA for the CDR3 is TGCGCCAGCAGCCAGCCGGGACAGGGGGTGGGTAACACCATATATTTT.

V is TRBV4-1 and J is TRBJ2-7; 10 bases align to TRBD2. The CDR3 extends over 15 amino acids. Per germline, CDR1 MGHRA and CDR2 YSYEKL. V shed 0 bases and J 11 bases; nucleotides not matched to a gene: 10. In nucleotides, the CDR3 is TGCGCCAGCAGCCAAGATGATACTAGCGGGGAGATAGAGTACTTC. It yields the protein CASSQDDTSGEIEYF.

This clonotype was seen more than once but under ten times. The chain links TRBV5-1 to TRBJ2-1; D not certain. Germline CDR1 SGHRS, CDR2 YFSETQ. The CDR3 spans 16 residues. V was pared by 0 bases and J by 6 bases, with 16 bases between. Here the CDR3 DNA reads TGCGCCAGCAGCTTGGAAGTGAGCCTCTTGGGCAATGAGCAGTTCTTC. Translation: CASSLEVSLLGNEQFF.

This clonotype showed up many times. The V call is TRBV28, the J call TRBJ2-5, with TRBD2 identical over 8 bases. The J segment lost 4 bases and the V segment lost 5 bases, leaving 12 bases of the junction unmatched. There are 16 residues in the CDR3. The germline V gene has CDR1 MDHEN and CDR2 SYDVKM. The CDR3 reads CASSPGLSGRRETQYF. The CDR3 DNA follows: TGTGCCAGCAGTCCTGGACTAAGCGGGAGAAGAGAGACCCAGTACTTC.

The sample holds a few counts of this clonotype. This chain links TRBV5-1 with TRBJ2-1, with TRBD2 as a possible D gene (5 bases). The CDR3 spans 17 residues. Trimming stripped 2 bases from V and 2 bases from J, with 17 bases between. Germline lookup yields CDR1 SGHRS and CDR2 YFSETQ. The CDR3: CASSLSMNRRPYNEQFF. CDR3 sequence (DNA): TGCGCCAGCAGCTTATCAATGAATCGGAGGCCCTACAATGAGCAGTTCTTC.

This clonotype was found a few times. The rearrangement uses TRBV6-2 or TRBV6-3 and TRBJ2-1; no firm D call. V lost 0 bases and J 7 bases, leaving 10 bases between the germline ends. The CDR3 has 14 residues. Per germline, CDR1 MNHEY and CDR2 SVGEGT. The CDR3 nucleotides are TGTGCCAGCAGTTACTCGATCCCGGAGAATGAGCAGTTCTTC. This encodes CASSYSIPENEQFF.

The table lists this clonotype with many counts. The chain is built from TRBV20-1 and TRBJ2-3; 7 bases fit TRBD2. The CDR3 is 16 residues long. The V and J ends lost 0 bases and 0 bases, in that order; junction bases with no gene match: 6. From germline, CDR1 is DFQATT and CDR2 SNEGSKA (reference sequence). The CDR3 protein is CSARDTRTRSTDTQYF. The CDR3 bases are TGCAGTGCTAGAGATACGAGGACTAGAAGCACAGATACGCAGTATTTT.

This clonotype was counted at least ten times. The rearrangement links TRBV2 to TRBJ2-5; D is unresolved. The CDR3 runs to 15 residues. Looked up from germline, CDR1 is SNHLY and CDR2 is FYNNEI. The V end lost 4 bases, the J end lost 5 bases, and 17 bases lay between the germline ends. As DNA, the CDR3 is TGTGCCAGCAGTGTAGGGAATCAAGGGTTGGAGACCCAGTACTTC. This sequence encodes CASSVGNQGLETQYF.

This rearrangement joins TRBV30 to TRBJ2-1, with 8 bases aligning to TRBD2. CDR1 and CDR2 from the germline V gene are GTSNPN and SVGIG (reference sequence). J gave up 6 bases and V 5 bases, and 24 bases lay outside the gene matches. The length of the CDR3 is 19 residues. The CDR3 DNA sequence: TGTGCCTGGGAGATGGGCGGTAGTAGCGGGAATTTACGCGTCAATGAGCAGTTCTTC. Translation gives CAWEMGGSSGNLRVNEQFF.

The chain carries TRBV6-1 and TRBJ1-3; D is uncertain. The germline V and J ends were trimmed by 6 bases and 2 bases, with 20 bases remaining between them. This CDR3 comprises 17 residues. Looked up from germline, CDR1 is MNHNS and CDR2 is SASEGT. CDR3 DNA sequence: TGTGCCAGCAGAGGACCGGACTCCCGATTCGCTGGAAACACCATATATTTT. This encodes CASRGPDSRFAGNTIYF.

The CDR3 DNA sequence: TGCGCCAGCAGCCAAGGTGGTTGGAGAGGGATTTCGGGCAATCAGCCCCAGCATTTT. This codes for CASSQGGWRGISGNQPQHF. The chain is built from TRBV4-1 and TRBJ1-5; D unclear. The germline gives CDR1 MGHRA, CDR2 YSYEKL. The CDR3 totals 19 residues. V was pared by 1 base and J by 2 bases, with 21 bases between.

At least ten counts were recorded for this clonotype. V is TRBV9 and J is TRBJ1-4; a possible D gene is TRBD1 (6 bases). Germline CDR1 reads SGDLS; CDR2 reads YYNGEE. The CDR3 contains 15 residues. Trimming took 3 bases from V and 4 from J, leaving 13 bases between them. The CDR3 DNA reads TGTGCCAGCAGCGCCCGGGGCAGGGGTAATGAAAAACTGTTTTTT. Translating gives CASSARGRGNEKLFF.

The chain links TRBV15 to TRBJ2-1; 11 bases align to TRBD1. V shed 8 bases, J shed 15 bases, and the junction held 12 bases outside the gene matches. The CDR3 spans 13 residues. The V gene's germline CDR1 is LNHNV and CDR2 YYDKDF (reference sequence). The chain's CDR3 is CATEGGTGGDLFF. The DNA of the CDR3 is TGTGCCACCGAGGGCGGGACAGGGGGTGATTTGTTCTTC.

This clonotype occurred many times. The rearrangement joins TRBV2 to TRBJ2-1; D remains ambiguous. Trimming cost V 1 base and J 13 bases, with 8 bases left between them. CDR1 and CDR2 (germline): SNHLY, FYNNEI. The length of the CDR3 is 11 residues. CDR3 sequence reads: CASSEETRQFF. The CDR3 DNA sequence: TGTGCCAGCAGTGAAGAGACCAGACAGTTCTTC.

This clonotype was recorded a few times. The gene calls are TRBV30 and TRBJ1-4; unclear D gene. V dropped 1 base and J dropped 4 bases, with 4 bases sitting between them. Germline CDR1 GTSNPN, CDR2 SVGIG (reference sequence). There are 12 residues in the CDR3. The chain's CDR3 is CAWSGGNEKLFF. The CDR3 DNA reads as TGTGCCTGGAGTGGCGGTAATGAAAAACTGTTTTTT.

The table lists this clonotype with a few counts. This chain uses TRBV12-3 or TRBV12-4 with TRBJ1-1; weak D call: TRBD1 (5 bases). Trimming removed 5 bases from V and 3 bases from J, with 16 bases in between. The CDR3 is 15 amino acids. Written as DNA, the CDR3 is TGTGCCAGCAGTGCCCCCAGGGCCGGCGACACTGAAGCTTTCTTT. Its translation: CASSAPRAGDTEAFF.

This clonotype was detected many times. The V and J genes are TRBV7-2 and TRBJ2-3, with D hard to call. V lost 5 bases to trimming and J lost 8 bases, with 23 bases between them. The CDR3 spans 16 residues. Germline CDR1 reads SGHTA; CDR2 reads FQGNSA. In nucleotides, the CDR3 is TGTGCCAGCAGCCCAAGGCTGGCGTTAGGGCCGGGTACGCAGTATTTT. This gives the protein CASSPRLALGPGTQYF.